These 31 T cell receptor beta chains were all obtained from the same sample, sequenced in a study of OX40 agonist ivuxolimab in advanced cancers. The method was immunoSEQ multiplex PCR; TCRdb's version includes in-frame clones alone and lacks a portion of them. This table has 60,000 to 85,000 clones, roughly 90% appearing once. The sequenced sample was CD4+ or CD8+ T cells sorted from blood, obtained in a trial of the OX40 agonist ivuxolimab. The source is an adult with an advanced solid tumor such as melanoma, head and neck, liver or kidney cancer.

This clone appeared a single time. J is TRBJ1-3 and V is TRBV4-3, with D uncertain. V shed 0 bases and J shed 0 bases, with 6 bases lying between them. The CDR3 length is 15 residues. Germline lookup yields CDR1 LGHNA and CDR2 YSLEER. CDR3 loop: CASSQDNYSGNTIYF. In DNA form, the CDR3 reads TGCGCCAGCAGCCAAGATAACTACTCTGGAAACACCATATATTTT.

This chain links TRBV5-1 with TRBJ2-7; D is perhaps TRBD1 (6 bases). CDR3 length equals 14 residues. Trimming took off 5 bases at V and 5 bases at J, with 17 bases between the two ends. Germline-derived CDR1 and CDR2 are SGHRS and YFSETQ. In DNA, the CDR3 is TGCGCCAGCAGGCCCGGGTCAGGGGACAACGAGCAGTACTTC. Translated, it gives CASRPGSGDNEQYF.

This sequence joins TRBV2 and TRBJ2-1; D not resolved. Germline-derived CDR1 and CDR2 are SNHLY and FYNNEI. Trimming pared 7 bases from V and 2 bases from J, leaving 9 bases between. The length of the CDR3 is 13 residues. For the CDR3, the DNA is TGTGCCAGCAACAGCTTGACCTACAATGAGCAGTTCTTC. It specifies CASNSLTYNEQFF.

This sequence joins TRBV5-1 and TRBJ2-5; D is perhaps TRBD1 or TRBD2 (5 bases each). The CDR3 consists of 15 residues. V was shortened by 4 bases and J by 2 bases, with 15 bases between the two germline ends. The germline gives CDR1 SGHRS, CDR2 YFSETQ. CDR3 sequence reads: CASSPALGVQETQYF. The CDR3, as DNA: TGCGCCAGCAGCCCGGCTCTGGGGGTACAAGAGACCCAGTACTTC.

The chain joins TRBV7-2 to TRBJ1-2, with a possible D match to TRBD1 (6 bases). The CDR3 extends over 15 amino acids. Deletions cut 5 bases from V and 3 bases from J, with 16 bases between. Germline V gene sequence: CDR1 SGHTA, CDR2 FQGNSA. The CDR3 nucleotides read TGTGCCAGCAGCCCAGGGGAGGGGACCCACTATGGCTACACCTTC. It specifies CASSPGEGTHYGYTF. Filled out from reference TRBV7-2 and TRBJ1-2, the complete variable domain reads GAGVSQSPSNKVTEKGKDVELRCDPISGHTALYWYRQSLGQGLEFLIYFQGNSAPDKSGLPSDRFSAERTGGSVSTLTIQRTQQEDSAVYLCASSPGEGTHYGYTFGSGTRLTVV.

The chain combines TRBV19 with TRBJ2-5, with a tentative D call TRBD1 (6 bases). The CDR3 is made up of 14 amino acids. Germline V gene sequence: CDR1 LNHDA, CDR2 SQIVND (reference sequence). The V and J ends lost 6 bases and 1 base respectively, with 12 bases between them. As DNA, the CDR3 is TGTGCCAGTAGCCCCAAAGGGGGCCAAGAGACCCAGTACTTC. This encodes CASSPKGGQETQYF.

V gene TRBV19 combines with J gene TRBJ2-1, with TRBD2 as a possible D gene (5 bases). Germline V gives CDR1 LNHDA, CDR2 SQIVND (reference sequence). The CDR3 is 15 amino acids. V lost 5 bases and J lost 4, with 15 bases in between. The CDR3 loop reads CASSLQWRVYNEQFF. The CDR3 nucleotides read TGTGCCAGTAGTCTCCAATGGCGGGTATACAATGAGCAGTTCTTC.

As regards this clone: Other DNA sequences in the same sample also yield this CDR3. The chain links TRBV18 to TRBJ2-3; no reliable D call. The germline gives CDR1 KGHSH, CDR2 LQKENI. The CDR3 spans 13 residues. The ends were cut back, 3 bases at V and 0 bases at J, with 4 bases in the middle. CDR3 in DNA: TGTGCCAGCTCACCCCCTAGCACAGATACGCAGTATTTT. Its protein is CASSPPSTDTQYF.

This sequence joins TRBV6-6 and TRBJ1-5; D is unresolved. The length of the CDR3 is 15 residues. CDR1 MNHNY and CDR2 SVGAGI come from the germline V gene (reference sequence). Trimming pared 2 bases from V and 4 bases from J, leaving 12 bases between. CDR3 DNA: TGTGCCAGCAGTTACGGCCCTCACACAAATCAGCCCCAGCATTTT. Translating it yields CASSYGPHTNQPQHF.

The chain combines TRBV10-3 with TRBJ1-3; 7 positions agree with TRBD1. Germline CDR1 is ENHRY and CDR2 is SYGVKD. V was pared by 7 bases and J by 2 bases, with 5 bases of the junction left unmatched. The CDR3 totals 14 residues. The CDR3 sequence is CAITSDRAGNTIYF. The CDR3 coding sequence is TGTGCCATCACCAGCGACAGGGCTGGAAACACCATATATTTT.

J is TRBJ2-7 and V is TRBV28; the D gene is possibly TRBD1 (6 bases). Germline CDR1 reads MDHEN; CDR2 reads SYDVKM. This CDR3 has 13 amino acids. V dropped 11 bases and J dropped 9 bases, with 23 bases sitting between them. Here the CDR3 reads CAGGWGRAQGQYF. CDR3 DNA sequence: TGTGCCGGGGGATGGGGGCGTGCACAAGGGCAGTACTTC.

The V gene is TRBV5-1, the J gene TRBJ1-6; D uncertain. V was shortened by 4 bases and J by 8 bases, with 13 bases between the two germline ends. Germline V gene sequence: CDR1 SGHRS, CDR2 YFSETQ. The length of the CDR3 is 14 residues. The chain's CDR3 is CASSNGDRDSPLHF. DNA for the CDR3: TGCGCCAGCAGCAACGGTGACCGAGATTCACCCCTCCACTTT.

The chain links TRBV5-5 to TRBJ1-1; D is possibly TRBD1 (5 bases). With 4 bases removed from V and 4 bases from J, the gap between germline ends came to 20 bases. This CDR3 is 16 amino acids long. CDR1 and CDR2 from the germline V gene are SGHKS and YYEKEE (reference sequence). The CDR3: CASSAKEQDGGTEAFF. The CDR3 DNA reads TGTGCCAGCAGCGCTAAGGAGCAGGATGGGGGCACTGAAGCTTTCTTT.

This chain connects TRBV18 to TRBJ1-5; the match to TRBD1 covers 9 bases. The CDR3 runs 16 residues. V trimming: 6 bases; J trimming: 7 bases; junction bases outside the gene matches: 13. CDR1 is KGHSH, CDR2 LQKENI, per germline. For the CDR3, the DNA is TGTGCCAGCTCGCTCGGACAGGGGAGGTTAGGCCAGCCCCAGCATTTT. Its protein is CASSLGQGRLGQPQHF.

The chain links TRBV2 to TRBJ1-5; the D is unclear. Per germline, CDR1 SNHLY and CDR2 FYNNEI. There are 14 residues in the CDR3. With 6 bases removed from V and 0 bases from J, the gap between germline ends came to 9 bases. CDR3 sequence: CASREGLSNQPQHF. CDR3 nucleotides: TGTGCCAGCAGGGAGGGCCTTAGCAATCAGCCCCAGCATTTT. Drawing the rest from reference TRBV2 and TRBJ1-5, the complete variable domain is EPEVTQTPSHQVTQMGQEVILRCVPISNHLYFYWYRQILGQKVEFLVSFYNNEISEKSEIFDDQFSVERPDGSNFTLKIRSTKLEDSAMYFCASREGLSNQPQHFGDGTRLSIL.

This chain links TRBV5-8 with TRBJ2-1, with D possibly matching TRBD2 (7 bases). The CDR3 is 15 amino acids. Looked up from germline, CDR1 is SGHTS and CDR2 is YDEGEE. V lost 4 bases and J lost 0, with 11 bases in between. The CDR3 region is CASSLRGGSYNEQFF. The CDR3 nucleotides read TGTGCCAGCAGCCTGAGGGGGGGCTCCTACAATGAGCAGTTCTTC. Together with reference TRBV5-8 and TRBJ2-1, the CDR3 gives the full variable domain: EAGVTQSPTHLIKTRGQQATLRCSPISGHTSVYWYQQALGLGLQFLLWYDEGEERNRGNFPPRFSGRQFPNYSSELNVNALELEDSALYLCASSLRGGSYNEQFFGPGTRLTVL.

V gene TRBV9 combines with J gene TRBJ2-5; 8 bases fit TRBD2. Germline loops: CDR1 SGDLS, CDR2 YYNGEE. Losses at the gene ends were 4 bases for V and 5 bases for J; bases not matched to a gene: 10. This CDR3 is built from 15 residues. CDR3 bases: TGTGCCAGCAGCCCAACCGGGGGGGATGGTGAGACCCAGTACTTC. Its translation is CASSPTGGDGETQYF.

The CDR3 nucleotides are TGTGCCACAAACAGGGGACAGGGGTCCTACGAGCAGTACTTC. Its protein is CATNRGQGSYEQYF. The gene calls are TRBV2 and TRBJ2-7; 10 positions agree with TRBD1. Germline CDR1 and CDR2: SNHLY and FYNNEI. CDR3 size: 14 residues. Trimming removed 10 bases from V and 1 base from J; junction bases left unmatched: 7.

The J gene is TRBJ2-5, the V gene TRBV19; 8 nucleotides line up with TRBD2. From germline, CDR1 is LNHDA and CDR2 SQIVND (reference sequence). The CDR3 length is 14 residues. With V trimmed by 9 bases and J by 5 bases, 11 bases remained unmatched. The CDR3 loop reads CASAVSGGRETQYF. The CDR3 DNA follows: TGTGCCAGCGCAGTCTCGGGGGGGCGGGAGACCCAGTACTTC.

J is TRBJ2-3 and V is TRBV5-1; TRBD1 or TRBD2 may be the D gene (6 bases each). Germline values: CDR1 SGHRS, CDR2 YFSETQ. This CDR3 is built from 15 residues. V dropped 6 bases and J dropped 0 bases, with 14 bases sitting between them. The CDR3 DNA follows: TGCGCCAGCACGGAGGGGGACCCGAGCACAGATACGCAGTATTTT. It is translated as CASTEGDPSTDTQYF.

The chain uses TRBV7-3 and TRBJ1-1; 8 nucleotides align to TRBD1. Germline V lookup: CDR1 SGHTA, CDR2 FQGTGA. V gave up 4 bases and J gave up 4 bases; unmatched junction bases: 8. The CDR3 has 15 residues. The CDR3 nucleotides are TGTGCCAGCAGCTCAACAGGGACAGGCACCACTGAAGCTTTCTTT. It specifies CASSSTGTGTTEAFF. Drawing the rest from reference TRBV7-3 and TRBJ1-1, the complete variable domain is GAGVSQTPSNKVTEKGKYVELRCDPISGHTALYWYRQSLGQGPEFLIYFQGTGAADDSGLPNDRFFAVRPEGSVSTLKIQRTERGDSAVYLCASSSTGTGTTEAFFGQGTRLTVV.

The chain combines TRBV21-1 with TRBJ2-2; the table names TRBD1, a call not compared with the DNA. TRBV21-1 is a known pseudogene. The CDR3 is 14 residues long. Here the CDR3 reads CASSKDRSTGELFF. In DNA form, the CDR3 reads TGTGCCAGCAGCAAAGACAGGAGTACCGGGGAGCTGTTTTTT.

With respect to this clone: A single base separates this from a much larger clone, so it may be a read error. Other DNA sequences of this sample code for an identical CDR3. CDR3 DNA sequence: TGTGCCAGCAGCTTACAGGGGGGAAACACTGAAGCTTTCTTT. This sequence encodes CASSLQGGNTEAFF. The gene calls are TRBV7-2 and TRBJ1-1, with 7 nucleotides matching TRBD1. CDR1 is SGHTA and CDR2 is FQGNSA in the germline V gene. J gave up 2 bases and V 2 bases, and 2 bases lay outside the gene matches. This CDR3 is built from 14 residues.

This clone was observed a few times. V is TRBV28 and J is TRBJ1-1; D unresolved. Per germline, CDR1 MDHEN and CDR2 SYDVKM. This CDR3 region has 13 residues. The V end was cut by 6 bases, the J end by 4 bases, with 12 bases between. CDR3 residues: CASSPDGVTEAFF. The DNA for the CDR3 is TGTGCCAGCAGCCCCGACGGCGTCACTGAAGCTTTCTTT.

CDR3 loop: CASSLSVSTDTQYF. DNA for the CDR3: TGCGCCAGCAGCTTATCGGTTAGCACAGATACGCAGTATTTT. This chain links TRBV5-1 with TRBJ2-3, with D unresolved. The V end lost 2 bases, the J end lost 0 bases, and 7 bases lay between the germline ends. The CDR3 is 14 amino acids. The germline V gene has CDR1 SGHRS and CDR2 YFSETQ.

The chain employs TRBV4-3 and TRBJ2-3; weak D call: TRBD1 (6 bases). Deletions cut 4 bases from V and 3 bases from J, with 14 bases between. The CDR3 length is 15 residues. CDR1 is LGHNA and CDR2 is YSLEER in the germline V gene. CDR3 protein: CASSLVEGGTDTQYF. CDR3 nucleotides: TGCGCCAGCAGCCTCGTGGAAGGGGGTACAGATACGCAGTATTTT.

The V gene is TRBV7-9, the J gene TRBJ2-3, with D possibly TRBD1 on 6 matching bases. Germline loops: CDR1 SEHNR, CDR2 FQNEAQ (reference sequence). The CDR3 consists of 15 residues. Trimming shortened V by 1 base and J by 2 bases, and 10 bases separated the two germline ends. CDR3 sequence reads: CASSLGWGLTDTQYF. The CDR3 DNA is TGTGCCAGCAGCTTAGGCTGGGGGCTCACAGATACGCAGTATTTT.

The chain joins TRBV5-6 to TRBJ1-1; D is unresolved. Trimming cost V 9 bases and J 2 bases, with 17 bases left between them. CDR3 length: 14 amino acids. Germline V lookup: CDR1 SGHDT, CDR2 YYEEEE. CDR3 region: CATSLRGINTEAFF. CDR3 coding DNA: TGTGCCACCTCCCTGAGAGGGATAAACACTGAAGCTTTCTTT. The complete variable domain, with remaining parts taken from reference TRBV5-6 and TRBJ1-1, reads DAGVTQSPTHLIKTRGQQVTLRCSPKSGHDTVSWYQQALGQGPQFIFQYYEEEERQRGNFPDRFSGHQFPNYSSELNVNALLLGDSALYLCATSLRGINTEAFFGQGTRLTVV.

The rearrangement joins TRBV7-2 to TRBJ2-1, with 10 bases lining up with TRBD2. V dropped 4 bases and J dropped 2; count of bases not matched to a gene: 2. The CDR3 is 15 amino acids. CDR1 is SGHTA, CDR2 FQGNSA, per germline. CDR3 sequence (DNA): TGTGCCAGCAGCTCCGGGACTAGCGCCTACAATGAGCAGTTCTTC. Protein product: CASSSGTSAYNEQFF.

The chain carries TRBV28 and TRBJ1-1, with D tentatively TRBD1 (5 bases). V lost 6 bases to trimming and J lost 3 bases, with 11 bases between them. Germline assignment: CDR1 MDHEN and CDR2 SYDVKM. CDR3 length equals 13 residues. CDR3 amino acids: CASRQDSYTEAFF. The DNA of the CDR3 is TGTGCCAGCAGACAAGACAGTTACACTGAAGCTTTCTTT.

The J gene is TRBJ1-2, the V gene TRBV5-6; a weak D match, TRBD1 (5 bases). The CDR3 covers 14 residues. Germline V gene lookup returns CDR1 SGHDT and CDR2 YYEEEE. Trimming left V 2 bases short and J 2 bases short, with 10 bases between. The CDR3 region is CASSLRGTNYGYTF. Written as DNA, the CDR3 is TGTGCCAGCAGCTTAAGGGGCACCAACTATGGCTACACCTTC.